This entry features one T cell receptor beta chain sequence. Its antigen is not identified. The length of the CDR3 is 14 residues. The V gene lost 6 bases and the J gene lost 6 bases, with 16 bases spanning the gap. The record originates from a study of T-cell reconstitution after alpha-beta-depleted transplantation in children. Study-wide results and limits: Newly produced T cells mostly provided counts and TCRbeta diversity after one year, as hyperexpanded clones declined. There were reportedly several hundred expanded graft clones from which alpha-beta T cells came about two months after transplant. Some patients showed high day-60 TCRbeta diversity, which derived from surviving recipient T cells and thymic progenitors.

Unique molecular identifiers were incorporated into the prepared TCRbeta library. MiXCR, applied by TCRdb to the PCR reads, yields one record per CDR3 protein. The profile covers around 800,000 distinct CDR3 sequences, with 16% appearing a single time and roughly 5% taken by the ten largest. The starting material was PBMCs, mostly from graft donor cells, obtained 360 days after TCRalphabeta/CD19-depleted stem cell transplant. V usage is TRBV12-3 or TRBV12-4 and J usage is TRBJ2-3; D unresolved. The sequence came from a male patient younger than 18 who had a stem cell transplant for acute lymphoblastic leukemia, so the T cells may come from the graft donor. CDR3 region: CASRLESRKDTQYF. CDR3 DNA sequence: TGTGCCAGCAGGCTGGAGTCTCGAAAGGATACGCAGTATTTT.